The TCR beta chain described here comes from a study of shared clonotypes between healthy human individuals. TCRdb's table, derived via immunoSEQ multiplex PCR, lists solely in-frame clones and lacks some. The sample records 2 million to 2.5 million clones, approximately 94% being singletons. Germline values: CDR1 MDHEN, CDR2 SYDVKM. The CDR3 length is 15 residues. V gave up 4 bases and J gave up 0 bases, with 10 bases separating them. This clone is a singleton in its sample. V and J are TRBV28 and TRBJ1-5; D not certain. Source material: naive CD4+ T cells sorted from blood. Subset of the sample: CD45RA+ positively selected. This TCR was sampled from a man between 18 and 29 years old in good health. DNA for the CDR3: TGTGCCAGCAGTTCCAGGCCTTATAGCAATCAGCCCCAGCATTTT. Translated: CASSSRPYSNQPQHF.